The entry below gives a single TCR beta chain sequence along with its context. Its specificity is unknown. Germline V gene lookup returns CDR1 SGHTA and CDR2 FQGNSA. The CDR3 is made up of 14 amino acids. V lost 5 bases and J 5 bases, leaving 15 bases between the germline ends. The data derive from a study of early T cells in non-severe SARS-CoV-2 infection. As for the study in general: Whole-blood bulk RNA, unsorted, was sequenced, and chains were unpaired. Study outcomes and limitations: Anti-spike CD8 specificities were favored by VDJdb matching, whose results missed private and CD4 specificities.

Unique molecular identifiers (one per individual cDNA molecule) were attached. One entry per CDR3 protein, called by TCRdb with MiXCR from the 5' RACE reads. The profile shows tens of thousands of distinct CDR3 sequences, roughly 13% of them singletons. The source material was whole blood. The chain combines TRBV7-2 with TRBJ1-1; the D gene is possibly TRBD1 (5 bases). The sequence was obtained from an adult who was a healthcare worker with PCR-confirmed SARS-CoV-2 infection or an uninfected control (not recorded which). CDR3 DNA sequence: TGTGCCAGCAGCCCCCGATGGGGGGGAACTGAAGCTTTCTTT. Residues: CASSPRWGGTEAFF. Full variable domain (rest looked up from reference TRBV7-2 and TRBJ1-1): GAGVSQSPSNKVTEKGKDVELRCDPISGHTALYWYRQSLGQGLEFLIYFQGNSAPDKSGLPSDRFSAERTGGSVSTLTIQRTQQEDSAVYLCASSPRWGGTEAFFGQGTRLTVV.